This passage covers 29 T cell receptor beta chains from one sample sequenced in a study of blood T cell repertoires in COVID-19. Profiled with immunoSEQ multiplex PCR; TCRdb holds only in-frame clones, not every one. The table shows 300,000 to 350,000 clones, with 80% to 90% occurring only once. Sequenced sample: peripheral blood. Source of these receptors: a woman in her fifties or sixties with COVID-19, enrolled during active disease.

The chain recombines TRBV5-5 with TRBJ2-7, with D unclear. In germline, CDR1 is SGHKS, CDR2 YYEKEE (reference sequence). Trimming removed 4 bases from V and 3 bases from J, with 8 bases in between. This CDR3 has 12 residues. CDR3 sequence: CASSSSSYEQYF. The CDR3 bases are TGTGCCAGCAGCAGTTCCAGCTACGAGCAGTACTTC.

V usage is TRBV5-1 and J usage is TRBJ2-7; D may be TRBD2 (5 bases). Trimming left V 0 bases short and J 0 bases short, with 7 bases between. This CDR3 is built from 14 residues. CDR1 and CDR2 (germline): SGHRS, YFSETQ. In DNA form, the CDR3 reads TGCGCCAGCAGCTTGGAAGGGAGCTCCTACGAGCAGTACTTC. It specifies CASSLEGSSYEQYF.

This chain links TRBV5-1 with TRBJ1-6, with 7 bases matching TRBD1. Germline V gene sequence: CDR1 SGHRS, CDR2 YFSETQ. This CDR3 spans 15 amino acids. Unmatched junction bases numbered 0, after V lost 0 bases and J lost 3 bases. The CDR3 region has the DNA TGCGCCAGCAGCTTGGGACAGGGCTATAATTCACCCCTCCACTTT. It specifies CASSLGQGYNSPLHF.

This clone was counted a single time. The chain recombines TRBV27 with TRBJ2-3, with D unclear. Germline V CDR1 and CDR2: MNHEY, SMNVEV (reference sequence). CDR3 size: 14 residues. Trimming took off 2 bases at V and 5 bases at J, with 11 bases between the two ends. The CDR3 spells CASSLRRNGDTQYF. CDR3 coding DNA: TGTGCCAGCAGTTTACGGAGAAATGGAGATACGCAGTATTTT.

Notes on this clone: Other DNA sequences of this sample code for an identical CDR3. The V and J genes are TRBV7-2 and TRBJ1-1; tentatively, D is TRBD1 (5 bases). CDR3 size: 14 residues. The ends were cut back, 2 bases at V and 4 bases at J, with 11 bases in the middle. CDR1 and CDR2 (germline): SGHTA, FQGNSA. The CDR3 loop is CASSLIGGTTEAFF. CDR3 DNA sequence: TGTGCCAGCAGCTTAATCGGGGGTACCACTGAAGCTTTCTTT.

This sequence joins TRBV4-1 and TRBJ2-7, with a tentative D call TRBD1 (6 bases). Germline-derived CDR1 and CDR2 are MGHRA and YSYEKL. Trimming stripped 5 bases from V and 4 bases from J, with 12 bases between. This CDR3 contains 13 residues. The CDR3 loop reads CASSAPGVYEQYF. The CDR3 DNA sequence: TGCGCCAGCAGCGCCCCAGGGGTTTACGAGCAGTACTTC.

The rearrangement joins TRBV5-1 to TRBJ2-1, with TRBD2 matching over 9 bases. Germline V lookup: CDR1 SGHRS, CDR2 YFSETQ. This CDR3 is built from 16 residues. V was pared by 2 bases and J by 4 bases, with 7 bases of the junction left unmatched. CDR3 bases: TGCGCCAGCAGCTTAATAGCGGGAGCAGAATACAATGAGCAGTTCTTC. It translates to CASSLIAGAEYNEQFF.

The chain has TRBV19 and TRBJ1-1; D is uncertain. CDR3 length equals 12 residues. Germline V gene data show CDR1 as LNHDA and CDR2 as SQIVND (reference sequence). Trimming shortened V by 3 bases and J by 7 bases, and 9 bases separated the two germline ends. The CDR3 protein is CASSIGGVEAFF. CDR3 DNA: TGTGCCAGTAGTATTGGAGGCGTTGAAGCTTTCTTT.

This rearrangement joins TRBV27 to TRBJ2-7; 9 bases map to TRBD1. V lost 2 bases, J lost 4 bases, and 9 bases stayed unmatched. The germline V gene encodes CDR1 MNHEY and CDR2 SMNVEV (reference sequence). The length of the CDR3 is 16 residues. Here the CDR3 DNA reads TGTGCCAGCAGTTTAGCTCTTGGACAGGGGTATTACGAGCAGTACTTC. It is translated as CASSLALGQGYYEQYF.

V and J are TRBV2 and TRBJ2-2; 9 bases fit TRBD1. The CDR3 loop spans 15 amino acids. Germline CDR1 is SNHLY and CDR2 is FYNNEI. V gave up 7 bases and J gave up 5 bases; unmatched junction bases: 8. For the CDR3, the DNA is TGTGCCAGCACCTTACCCGGACAGGGGACCGGGGAGCTGTTTTTT. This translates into CASTLPGQGTGELFF.

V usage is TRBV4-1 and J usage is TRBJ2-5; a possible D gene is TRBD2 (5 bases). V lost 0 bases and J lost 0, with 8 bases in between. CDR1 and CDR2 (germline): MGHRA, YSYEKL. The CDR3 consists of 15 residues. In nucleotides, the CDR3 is TGCGCCAGCAGCCAAGAAAGGACTTACCAAGAGACCCAGTACTTC. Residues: CASSQERTYQETQYF.

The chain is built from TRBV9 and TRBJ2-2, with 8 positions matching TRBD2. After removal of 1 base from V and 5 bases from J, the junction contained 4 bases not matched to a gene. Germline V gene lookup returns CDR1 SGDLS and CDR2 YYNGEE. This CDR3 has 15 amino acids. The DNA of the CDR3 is TGTGCCAGCAGCGTACAAGCGGGAGATACCGGGGAGCTGTTTTTT. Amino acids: CASSVQAGDTGELFF.

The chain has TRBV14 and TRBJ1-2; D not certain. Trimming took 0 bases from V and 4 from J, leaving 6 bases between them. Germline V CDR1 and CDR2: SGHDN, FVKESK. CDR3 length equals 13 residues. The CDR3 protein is CASSQELSYGYTF. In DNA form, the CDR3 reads TGTGCCAGCAGCCAAGAGTTATCCTATGGCTACACCTTC.

CDR3 nucleotides: TGCGCCAGCAGCCGGTTGCGGACTCCTAACACCGGGGAGCTGTTTTTT. It translates to CASSRLRTPNTGELFF. The rearrangement joins TRBV4-1 to TRBJ2-2; D possibly corresponds to TRBD2 (5 bases). Germline lookup yields CDR1 MGHRA and CDR2 YSYEKL. V was cut by 4 bases and J by 2 bases, with 14 bases left in between. The CDR3 length is 16 residues.

The CDR3 bases are TGTGCCAGTTTAGTGGGCAAAATCCTTGACACTGAAGCTTTCTTT. Its protein product is CASLVGKILDTEAFF. This sequence joins TRBV6-5 and TRBJ1-1; D remains ambiguous. The germline V gene has CDR1 MNHEY and CDR2 SVGAGI. CDR3 length: 15 residues. Trimming stripped 9 bases from V and 3 bases from J, with 20 bases between.

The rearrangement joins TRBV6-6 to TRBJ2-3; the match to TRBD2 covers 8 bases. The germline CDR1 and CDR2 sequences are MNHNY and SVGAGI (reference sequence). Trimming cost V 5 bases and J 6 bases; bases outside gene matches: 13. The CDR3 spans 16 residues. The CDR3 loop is CASSPRRGGRTDTQYF. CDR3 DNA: TGTGCCAGCAGTCCGCGTCGGGGCGGGAGGACCGATACGCAGTATTTT.

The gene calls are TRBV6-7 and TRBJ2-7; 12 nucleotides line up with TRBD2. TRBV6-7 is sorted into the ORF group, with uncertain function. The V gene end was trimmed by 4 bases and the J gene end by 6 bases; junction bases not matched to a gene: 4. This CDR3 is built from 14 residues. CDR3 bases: TGTGCCAGCAGTTCGACTAGCGGGAGTACCGAGCAGTACTTC. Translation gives CASSSTSGSTEQYF.

CDR3 protein: CASSYNQPQHF. CDR3 nucleotides: TGTGCCAGCAGCTACAATCAGCCCCAGCATTTT. The V gene is TRBV2, the J gene TRBJ1-5; D is uncertain. Per germline, CDR1 SNHLY and CDR2 FYNNEI. The CDR3 is made up of 11 amino acids. Deletions cut 6 bases from V and 3 bases from J, with 3 bases between.

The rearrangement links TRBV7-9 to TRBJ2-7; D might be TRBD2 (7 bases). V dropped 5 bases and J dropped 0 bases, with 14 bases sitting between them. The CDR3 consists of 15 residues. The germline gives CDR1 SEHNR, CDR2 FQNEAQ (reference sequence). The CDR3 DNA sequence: TGTGCCAGCAGCCCGAGGGAGGGGGTCTCCTACGAGCAGTACTTC. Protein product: CASSPREGVSYEQYF.

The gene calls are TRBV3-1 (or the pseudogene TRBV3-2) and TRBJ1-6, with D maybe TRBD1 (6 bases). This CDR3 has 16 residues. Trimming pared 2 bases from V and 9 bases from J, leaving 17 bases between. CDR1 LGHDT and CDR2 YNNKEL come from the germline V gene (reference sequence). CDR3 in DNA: TGTGCCAGCAGCCAACCACAGGGTCTTGCGTTTTCACCCCTCCACTTT. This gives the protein CASSQPQGLAFSPLHF.

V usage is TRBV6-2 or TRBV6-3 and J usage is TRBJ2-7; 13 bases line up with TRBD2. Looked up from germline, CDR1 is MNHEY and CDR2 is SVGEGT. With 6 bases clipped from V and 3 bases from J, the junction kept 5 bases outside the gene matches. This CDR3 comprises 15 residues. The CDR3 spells CASSDRTSGSYEQYF. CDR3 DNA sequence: TGTGCCAGCAGCGATCGGACTAGCGGGAGCTACGAGCAGTACTTC.

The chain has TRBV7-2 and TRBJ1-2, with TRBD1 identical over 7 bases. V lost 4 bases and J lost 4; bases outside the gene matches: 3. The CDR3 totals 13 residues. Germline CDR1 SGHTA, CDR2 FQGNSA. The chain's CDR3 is CASSSGTAYGYTF. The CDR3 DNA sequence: TGTGCCAGCAGCTCCGGGACAGCCTATGGCTACACCTTC.

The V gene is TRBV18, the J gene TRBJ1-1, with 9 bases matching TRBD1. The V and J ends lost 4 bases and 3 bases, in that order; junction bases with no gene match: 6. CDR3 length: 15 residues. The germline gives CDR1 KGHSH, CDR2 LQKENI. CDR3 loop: CASSQSGQGYTEAFF. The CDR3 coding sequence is TGTGCCAGCTCACAATCGGGACAGGGATACACTGAAGCTTTCTTT. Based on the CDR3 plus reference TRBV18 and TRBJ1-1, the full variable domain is NAGVMQNPRHLVRRRGQEARLRCSPMKGHSHVYWYRQLPEEGLKFMVYLQKENIIDESGMPKERFSAEFPKEGPSILRIQQVVRGDSAAYFCASSQSGQGYTEAFFGQGTRLTVV.

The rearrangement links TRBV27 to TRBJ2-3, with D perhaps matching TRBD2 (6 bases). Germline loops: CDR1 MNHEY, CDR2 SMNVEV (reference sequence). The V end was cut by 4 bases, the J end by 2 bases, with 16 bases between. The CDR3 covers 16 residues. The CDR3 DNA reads TGTGCCAGCAGTTCGCTCGAGCTAGCGCCCACAGATACGCAGTATTTT. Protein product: CASSSLELAPTDTQYF.

The CDR3 region is CASSPAGTGDGYTF. The CDR3 DNA reads TGTGCCAGCTCACCGGCAGGGACAGGGGATGGCTACACCTTC. This chain connects TRBV18 to TRBJ1-2; 10 bases match TRBD1. The V gene's germline CDR1 is KGHSH and CDR2 LQKENI. This CDR3 is built from 14 residues. V trimming: 3 bases; J trimming: 6 bases; junction bases outside the gene matches: 4.

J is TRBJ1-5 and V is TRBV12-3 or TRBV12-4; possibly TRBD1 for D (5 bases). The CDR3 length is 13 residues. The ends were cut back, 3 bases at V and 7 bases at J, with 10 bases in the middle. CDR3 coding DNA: TGTGCCAGCAGTTTTCGGGGGGACCAGCCCCAGCATTTT. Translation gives CASSFRGDQPQHF.

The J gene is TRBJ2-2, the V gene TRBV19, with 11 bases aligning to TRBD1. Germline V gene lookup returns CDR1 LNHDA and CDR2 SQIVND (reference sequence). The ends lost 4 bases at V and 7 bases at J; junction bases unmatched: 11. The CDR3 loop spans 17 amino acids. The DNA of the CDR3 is TGTGCCAGTAGTACCACCCCGGACAGGGGGCTTCACGGGGAGCTGTTTTTT. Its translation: CASSTTPDRGLHGELFF.

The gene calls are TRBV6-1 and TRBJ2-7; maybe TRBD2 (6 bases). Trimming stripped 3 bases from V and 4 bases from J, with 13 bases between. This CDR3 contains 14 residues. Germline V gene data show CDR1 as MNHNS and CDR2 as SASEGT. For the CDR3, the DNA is TGTGCCAGCAGTGATCTTTGGAGGGCATACGAGCAGTACTTC. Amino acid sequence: CASSDLWRAYEQYF.

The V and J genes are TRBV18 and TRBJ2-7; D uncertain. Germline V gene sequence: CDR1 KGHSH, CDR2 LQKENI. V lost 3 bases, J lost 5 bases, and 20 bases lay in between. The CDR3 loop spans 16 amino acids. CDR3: CASSPRRAVEINEQYF. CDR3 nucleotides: TGTGCCAGCTCACCCCGCCGTGCGGTTGAAATTAACGAGCAGTACTTC.